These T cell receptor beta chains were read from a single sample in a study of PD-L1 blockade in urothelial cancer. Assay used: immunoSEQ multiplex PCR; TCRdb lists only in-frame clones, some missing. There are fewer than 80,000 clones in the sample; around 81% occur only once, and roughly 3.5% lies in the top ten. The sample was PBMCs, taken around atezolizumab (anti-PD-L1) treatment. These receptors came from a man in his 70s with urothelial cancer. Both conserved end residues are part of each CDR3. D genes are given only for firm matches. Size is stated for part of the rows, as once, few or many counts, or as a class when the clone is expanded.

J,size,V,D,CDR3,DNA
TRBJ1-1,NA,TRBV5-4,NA,CASSFTRRNTEAFF,TGTGCCAGCAGCTTTACGCGGAGGAACACTGAAGCTTTCTTT
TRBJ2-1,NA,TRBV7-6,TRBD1,CASSLSPTGVYNEQFF,TGTGCCAGCAGCTTATCTCCGACAGGGGTGTACAATGAGCAGTTCTTC
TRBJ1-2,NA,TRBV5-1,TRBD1,CASSARQQGTFGYTF,TGCGCCAGCAGCGCCCGACAACAGGGGACCTTTGGCTACACCTTC
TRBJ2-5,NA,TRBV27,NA,CASSLFKGGETQYF,TGTGCCAGCAGTTTATTCAAGGGGGGGGAGACCCAGTACTTC
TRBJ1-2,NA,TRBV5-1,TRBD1,CASSRGQGAGYGYTF,TGCGCCAGCAGCCGGGGACAGGGGGCGGGCTATGGCTACACCTTC
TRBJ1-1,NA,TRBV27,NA,CASSKDRFDTEAFF,TGTGCCAGCAGTAAAGACAGGTTCGACACTGAAGCTTTCTTT
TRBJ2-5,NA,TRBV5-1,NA,CASSRESGETQYF,TGCGCCAGCAGTCGGGAAAGTGGAGAGACCCAGTACTTC
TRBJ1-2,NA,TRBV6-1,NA,CASSHLGNYGYTF,TGTGCCAGCAGCCACCTAGGCAACTATGGCTACACCTTC
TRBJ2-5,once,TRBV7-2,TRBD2,CASSLEASGGRETQYF,TGTGCCAGCAGCTTAGAGGCTAGCGGAGGGAGAGAGACCCAGTACTTC
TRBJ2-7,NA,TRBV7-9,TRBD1,CASSRQGPSYEQYF,TGTGCCAGCAGCAGACAGGGACCCTCCTACGAGCAGTACTTC
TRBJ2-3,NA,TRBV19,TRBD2,CASSITSGRRDTQYF,TGTGCCAGTAGTATCACTAGCGGGAGAAGAGATACGCAGTATTTT
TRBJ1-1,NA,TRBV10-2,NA,CASIQGGTEAFF,TGCGCCAGCATCCAGGGTGGCACTGAAGCTTTCTTT
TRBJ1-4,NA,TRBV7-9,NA,CASSFRGKGEKLFF,TGTGCCAGCAGCTTCCGGGGGAAGGGTGAAAAACTGTTTTTT
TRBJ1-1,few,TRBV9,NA,CASSVAPQANTEAFF,TGTGCCAGCAGCGTAGCTCCACAGGCGAACACTGAAGCTTTCTTT
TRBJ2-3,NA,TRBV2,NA,CASRVSGGTDTQYF,TGTGCCAGCAGGGTTAGCGGCGGCACAGATACGCAGTATTTT
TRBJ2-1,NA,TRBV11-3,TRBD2,CASSPLGLAGYNEQFF,TGTGCCAGCAGCCCCCTGGGACTAGCGGGCTACAATGAGCAGTTCTTC
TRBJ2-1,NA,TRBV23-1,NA,CASSPRRKLSGSNEQFF,TGCGCCAGCAGTCCGAGACGGAAACTTTCCGGGTCCAATGAGCAGTTCTTC
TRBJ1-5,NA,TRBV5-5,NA,CASSARQTNSNQPQHF,TGTGCCAGCAGCGCCCGACAGACAAATAGCAATCAGCCCCAGCATTTT
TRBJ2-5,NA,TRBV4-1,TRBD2,CASSQVRMASGKETQYF,TGCGCCAGCAGCCAAGTGAGGATGGCTAGCGGCAAAGAGACCCAGTACTTC
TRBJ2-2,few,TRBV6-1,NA,CASRGGANTGELFF,TGTGCCAGCAGGGGGGGAGCAAACACCGGGGAGCTGTTTTTT
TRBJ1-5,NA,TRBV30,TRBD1,CAWSTTGQGYQPQHF,TGTGCCTGGAGTACAACGGGACAGGGGTATCAGCCCCAGCATTTT
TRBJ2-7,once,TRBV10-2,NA,CASKLAVSYEQYF,TGCGCCAGCAAATTAGCGGTATCCTACGAGCAGTACTTC
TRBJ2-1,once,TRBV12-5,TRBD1,CASAKTGGDNEQFF,TGTGCTAGTGCCAAGACAGGGGGGGACAATGAGCAGTTCTTC
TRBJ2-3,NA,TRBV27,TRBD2,CASSPPSGRGLDTQYF,TGTGCCAGCAGCCCTCCGAGCGGGAGGGGGCTAGATACGCAGTATTTT
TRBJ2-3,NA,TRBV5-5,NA,CASSFTQGDTQYF,TGTGCCAGCAGCTTCACCCAGGGGGATACGCAGTATTTT
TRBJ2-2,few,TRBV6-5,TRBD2,CASSSGVGELFF,TGTGCCAGCTCTAGCGGGGTCGGGGAGCTGTTTTTT